This T cell receptor beta chain was recorded in a study of response to subunit inactivated influenza vaccine. This clonotype was counted many times. What it binds is unknown. Each CDR3 protein is one row after TCRdb ran MiXCR on the RT-PCR reads. This table has 600,000 to 850,000 distinct CDR3 sequences, 13% to 15% appearing once. V shed 3 bases and J 5 bases; nucleotides not matched to a gene: 6. CDR3 length: 14 residues. Study-wide results and caveats: Few new T cells, the authors suggested, are recruited by each seasonal influenza vaccination.

The clonotype originates from a man aged 50 to 60 who received an inactivated influenza vaccine. Source: PBMCs from blood, taken around two weeks before vaccination. The chain employs TRBV12-3 or TRBV12-4 and TRBJ1-1; 7 bases map to TRBD1. CDR3 in DNA: TGTGCCAGCAGTTTCTTACAGGGGAGTACTGAAGCTTTCTTT. Translating gives CASSFLQGSTEAFF.